This T cell receptor (beta chain) comes out of a study of lymphopenia after photon versus proton radiotherapy (dated 2019 in TCRdb). In the study overall: The immunological effects of photon versus proton radiation therapy were compared in patients with gastrointestinal tumors who developed high-grade lymphopenia. The goal of the study was to characterize the differences between the two radiation modalities in how they affect the immune system. A cohort of some 20 patients with gastrointestinal tumors who received either photon or proton therapy and subsequently developed lymphopenia was included.

The germline V gene sets CDR1 to SGHRS and CDR2 to YFSETQ. Between the V and J ends, shortened by 4 bases and 10 bases respectively, the junction contains 11 bases. The CDR3 covers 11 residues, taking in both the cysteine and the phenylalanine. Just CDR3 DNA is preserved here, 33 bases in frame from base 1. Libraries came from the immunoSEQ multiplex PCR assay. Alongside multiparametric flow cytometry, deep sequencing of rearranged TCR beta loci was used to profile the T cell repertoires. What TCRdb holds here is the immuneACCESS table cut down to in-frame rearrangements. Part of the clones is not present; checked against another copy, under half of the missing clones reflect an unresolved V gene, and the others are unexplained. The sample yields roughly 45,000 clones; about 85% were counted once. The ten largest clones take up 2% to 2.5% of the sample. In this sample, this clone turned up a few times. Which antigen it targets is not known. Base quality data are lacking; no much larger clone is found one base away.

Broad study findings and their caveats: After the lymphocyte count nadir, oligoclonal expansion, especially of CD8+ Temra cells, was observed in photon-treated repertoires, and the drop in diversity was driven by this expansion. Proton-treated patients stayed relatively stable during treatment, while photon-treated patients lost naive T cells and TCR diversity and gained effector/memory populations. The survival association was assessed only in patients who died, and the authors presented better survival with proton therapy as a possibility rather than a demonstrated result. Across the cohort, an inverse correlation was found between a larger post-nadir drop in TCR diversity and overall survival time among patients who died.

Sequencing was performed on peripheral blood, taken from a patient treated with photon-based radiotherapy. This sequence was found in a man in his forties or fifties with gastric cancer. The V gene is TRBV5-1 and the J gene is TRBJ1-1; the D segment cannot be called with confidence. The DNA is TGCGCCAGCAGCGACGACTACGGAGCTTTCTTT. Its protein is CASSDDYGAFF.